Listed here are 30 T cell receptor beta chains from one sample, sequenced in a study of T cells after yellow fever vaccination. In TCRdb, the 5' RACE reads were re-called with MiXCR into one record per CDR3 protein. The sample has roughly 60,000 distinct CDR3 sequences; more than 5.5% are singletons. The source material was CD8+ T cells sorted from PBMCs, sampled on the day of the first yellow fever vaccination. These TCRs come from a man aged 18 to 35 who received the YFV17D yellow fever vaccine.

V usage is TRBV3-1 and J usage is TRBJ1-2; a weak D match, TRBD1 (5 bases). Germline CDR1 and CDR2: LGHDT and YNNKEL (reference sequence). The CDR3 loop spans 16 amino acids. Trimming removed 0 bases from V and 4 bases from J, with 15 bases in between. CDR3 DNA: TGTGCCAGCAGCCAAGATCGTGGGGGGTCGAGCTATGGCTACACCTTC. Residues: CASSQDRGGSSYGYTF.

This chain links TRBV7-9 with TRBJ2-2; 8 bases are a match to TRBD2. Germline V gene sequence: CDR1 SEHNR, CDR2 FQNEAQ (reference sequence). The CDR3 runs 15 residues. Trimming at V came to 5 bases and at J to 7 bases, leaving 9 bases not matched to a gene. Here the CDR3 reads CASSTAGTRVGELFF. The CDR3, as DNA: TGTGCCAGCAGCACAGCGGGGACTAGGGTCGGGGAGCTGTTTTTT.

This clonotype was counted many times. The chain is built from TRBV4-3 and TRBJ2-2, with D tentatively TRBD2 (6 bases). The germline V and J ends were trimmed by 0 bases and 6 bases, with 17 bases remaining between them. CDR1 and CDR2 from the germline V gene are LGHNA and YSLEER. The CDR3 has 17 residues. For the CDR3, the DNA is TGCGCCAGCAGCCAAGATTCAGGAGGGATCATGGCCGGGGAGCTGTTTTTT. Translating it yields CASSQDSGGIMAGELFF.

Many counts were recorded for this clonotype. This rearrangement joins TRBV3-1 to TRBJ2-4; tentatively, D is TRBD1 (6 bases). The germline gives CDR1 LGHDT, CDR2 YNNKEL (reference sequence). The V gene lost 6 bases and the J gene lost 3 bases, with 15 bases spanning the gap. The CDR3 totals 15 residues. The DNA of the CDR3 is TGTGCCAGCAGACAAATGGGGACAATCAAAAACATTCAGTACTTC. Translated, it gives CASRQMGTIKNIQYF.

The J gene is TRBJ1-1, the V gene TRBV27, with D possibly TRBD1 on 6 matching bases. This CDR3 has 14 amino acids. Germline V gene data show CDR1 as MNHEY and CDR2 as SMNVEV (reference sequence). The V gene lost 6 bases and the J gene lost 1 base, with 12 bases spanning the gap. Written as DNA, the CDR3 is TGTGCCAGCAGGGTTCAGGGGCGGAACACTGAAGCTTTCTTT. Translating it yields CASRVQGRNTEAFF.

This clonotype was recorded at least ten times. The chain recombines TRBV15 with TRBJ2-4; 10 nucleotides agree with TRBD2. Trimming at V came to 5 bases and at J to 6 bases, leaving 7 bases not matched to a gene. This CDR3 is 15 amino acids long. Germline V gives CDR1 LNHNV, CDR2 YYDKDF (reference sequence). In nucleotides, the CDR3 is TGTGCCACCAGCCGCCCGACTAGCGGGTCAAACATTCAGTACTTC. Protein product: CATSRPTSGSNIQYF. The whole variable domain, filled in from reference TRBV15 and TRBJ2-4, reads DAMVIQNPRYQVTQFGKPVTLSCSQTLNHNVMYWYQQKSSQAPKLLFHYYDKDFNNEADTPDNFQSRRPNTSFCFLDIRSPGLGDTAMYLCATSRPTSGSNIQYFGAGTRLSVL.

The V and J genes are TRBV3-1 and TRBJ1-2; D is undetermined. V lost 5 bases and J 4 bases, leaving 11 bases between the germline ends. This CDR3 is 13 amino acids long. Germline-derived CDR1 and CDR2 are LGHDT and YNNKEL (reference sequence). The CDR3 region has the DNA TGTGCCAGCAGCGTAACAGAGCTCTATGGCTACACCTTC. It translates to CASSVTELYGYTF.

This clonotype was found a few times. The rearrangement links TRBV4-1 to TRBJ1-2; 8 nucleotides agree with TRBD1. Trimming cost V 3 bases and J 7 bases; bases outside gene matches: 4. The CDR3 sequence is 13 residues long. Germline V gene lookup returns CDR1 MGHRA and CDR2 YSYEKL. CDR3 region: CASSQETGAGYTF. The CDR3 nucleotides read TGCGCCAGCAGCCAGGAGACAGGGGCTGGCTACACCTTC.

This clonotype was detected only once. One end of the junction varies from germline; a read error may be responsible. The chain couples TRBV10-3 to TRBJ1-2; D gene ambiguous. The germline gives CDR1 ENHRY, CDR2 SYGVKD. This CDR3 is 14 amino acids long. The CDR3 is CAISEGQINYVYTF. The CDR3 region has the DNA TGTGCCATCAGTGAGGGGCAGATTAACTATGTCTACACCTTC.

This clonotype was recorded a few times. V usage is TRBV7-9 and J usage is TRBJ1-1; weak D call: TRBD1 (5 bases). Trimming shortened V by 2 bases and J by 5 bases, and 12 bases separated the two germline ends. CDR3 size: 14 residues. Germline-derived CDR1 and CDR2 are SEHNR and FQNEAQ (reference sequence). The CDR3: CASSLKGRGTEAFF. For the CDR3, the DNA is TGTGCCAGCAGCTTAAAGGGGCGAGGGACTGAAGCTTTCTTT.

This clonotype was detected only a few times. The genes are TRBV7-9 and TRBJ2-1; no definite D call. The CDR3 is 14 amino acids. CDR1 SEHNR and CDR2 FQNEAQ come from the germline V gene (reference sequence). V gave up 2 bases and J gave up 8 bases, with 13 bases separating them. The CDR3 nucleotides read TGTGCCAGCAGCTTATTTTGGGGTTCCGATGAGCAGTTCTTC. Protein: CASSLFWGSDEQFF.

The sample holds many counts of this clonotype. The chain links TRBV12-3 or TRBV12-4 to TRBJ2-2; D is unclear. The CDR3 is made up of 11 amino acids. The V end was cut by 3 bases, the J end by 7 bases, with 3 bases between. This CDR3 reads CASSFGGELFF. The CDR3 bases are TGTGCCAGCAGTTTTGGCGGGGAGCTGTTTTTT.

This sequence joins TRBV9 and TRBJ2-7; D not resolved. The germline V and J ends were trimmed by 3 bases and 5 bases, with 12 bases remaining between them. In germline, CDR1 is SGDLS, CDR2 YYNGEE. The CDR3 totals 13 residues. The CDR3 DNA follows: TGTGCCAGCAGCGCCCCCAATTCTAACGAGCAGTACTTC. The encoded protein is CASSAPNSNEQYF.

The rearrangement uses TRBV7-9 and TRBJ1-6; 10 bases are shared with TRBD1. The V segment lost 4 bases and the J segment 11 bases; nucleotides outside the gene matches: 8. The CDR3 spans 15 residues. Germline V CDR1 and CDR2: SEHNR, FQNEAQ (reference sequence). Here the CDR3 reads CASSSADRGLTPLHF. The CDR3 bases are TGTGCCAGCAGCTCAGCCGACAGGGGGCTGACACCCCTCCACTTT.

The chain joins TRBV5-8 to TRBJ2-1; TRBD1 aligns across 8 bases. The V and J ends lost 5 bases and 5 bases, in that order; junction bases with no gene match: 6. Germline V gene lookup returns CDR1 SGHTS and CDR2 YDEGEE. The CDR3 is made up of 14 amino acids. The CDR3 reads CASRPRTGHNEQFF. The CDR3 coding sequence is TGTGCCAGCAGACCCAGGACAGGGCACAATGAGCAGTTCTTC. Supplemented by reference TRBV5-8 and TRBJ2-1, the full variable domain reads EAGVTQSPTHLIKTRGQQATLRCSPISGHTSVYWYQQALGLGLQFLLWYDEGEERNRGNFPPRFSGRQFPNYSSELNVNALELEDSALYLCASRPRTGHNEQFFGPGTRLTVL.

The chain employs TRBV7-9 and TRBJ2-5; possibly TRBD2 for D (6 bases). Trimming shortened V by 2 bases and J by 5 bases, and 15 bases separated the two germline ends. The germline V gene has CDR1 SEHNR and CDR2 FQNEAQ (reference sequence). The CDR3 covers 15 residues. CDR3 region: CASSLISGERETQYF. The CDR3 coding sequence is TGTGCCAGCAGCTTAATCTCGGGGGAGCGGGAGACCCAGTACTTC. The full variable domain, with the rest looked up from reference TRBV7-9 and TRBJ2-5, is DTGVSQNPRHKITKRGQNVTFRCDPISEHNRLYWYRQTLGQGPEFLTYFQNEAQLEKSRLLSDRFSAERPKGSFSTLEIQRTEQGDSAMYLCASSLISGERETQYFGPGTRLLVL.

In this sample, this clonotype turned up a few times. The chain combines TRBV9 with TRBJ2-5, with D perhaps matching TRBD2 (7 bases). V lost 0 bases to trimming and J lost 4 bases, with 13 bases between them. Germline-derived CDR1 and CDR2 are SGDLS and YYNGEE. CDR3 length: 15 amino acids. The DNA of the CDR3 is TGTGCCAGCAGCGTAGTAGGGGGGGGAAGAGAGACCCAGTACTTC. Protein: CASSVVGGGRETQYF.

The chain combines TRBV4-3 with TRBJ1-2; no clear D gene. Germline V lookup: CDR1 LGHNA, CDR2 YSLEER. CDR3 length equals 17 residues. V was cut by 0 bases and J by 0 bases, with 14 bases left in between. This CDR3 reads CASSQDLGFGANYGYTF. DNA of the CDR3: TGCGCCAGCAGCCAAGATTTGGGCTTCGGGGCTAACTATGGCTACACCTTC.

This sequence joins TRBV7-9 and TRBJ1-2, with 7 bases fitting TRBD1. The trim removed 5 bases at V and 8 bases at J, leaving 14 bases unmatched. CDR3 size: 15 residues. The germline CDR1 and CDR2 sequences are SEHNR and FQNEAQ (reference sequence). CDR3 sequence reads: CASSVPGQQFVGYTF. For the CDR3, the DNA is TGTGCCAGCAGCGTACCGGGACAGCAGTTCGTGGGCTACACCTTC.

The rearrangement links TRBV5-5 to TRBJ2-2, with 9 bases fitting TRBD1. The CDR3 totals 18 residues. Germline CDR1 is SGHKS and CDR2 is YYEKEE (reference sequence). V gave up 6 bases and J gave up 0 bases; unmatched junction bases: 12. The CDR3 loop is CASTRIRDRVSNTGELFF. CDR3 nucleotides: TGTGCCAGCACCCGTATCCGGGACAGGGTTTCGAACACCGGGGAGCTGTTTTTT.

This clonotype was seen ten or more times. The chain carries TRBV20-1 and TRBJ2-7; D call uncertain. Germline V CDR1 and CDR2: DFQATT, SNEGSKA (reference sequence). V was pared by 3 bases and J by 6 bases, with 15 bases between. This CDR3 is built from 13 residues. The CDR3 reads CSASLLQAAEQYF. In DNA, the CDR3 is TGCAGTGCTAGTTTGCTCCAGGCGGCCGAGCAGTACTTC.

CDR3 loop: CASSQDSLSEGNEQFF. The CDR3 DNA reads TGCGCCAGCAGCCAAGATTCGCTCTCCGAGGGAAATGAGCAGTTCTTC. The chain links TRBV4-3 to TRBJ2-1, with D possibly TRBD2 on 5 matching bases. Germline CDR1 LGHNA, CDR2 YSLEER. This CDR3 has 16 amino acids. V dropped 0 bases and J dropped 7 bases, with 16 bases sitting between them.

This clonotype was detected ten times or more. The rearrangement links TRBV12-3 or TRBV12-4 to TRBJ1-5; weak D call: TRBD1 (5 bases). The CDR3 is 15 residues long. The ends were cut back, 6 bases at V and 3 bases at J, with 15 bases in the middle. CDR3 residues: CASSLNTGSNQPQHF. The CDR3 DNA follows: TGTGCCAGCAGCCTCAACACAGGATCCAATCAGCCCCAGCATTTT.

The sample holds many counts of this clonotype. The rearrangement links TRBV4-1 to TRBJ2-3, with 10 bases matching TRBD2. The CDR3 has 16 amino acids. The V gene end was trimmed by 1 base and the J gene end by 6 bases; junction bases not matched to a gene: 7. CDR1 is MGHRA and CDR2 is YSYEKL in the germline V gene. CDR3 protein: CASSQVISGGADTQYF. The CDR3 DNA follows: TGCGCCAGCAGCCAAGTGATCAGCGGGGGGGCGGATACGCAGTATTTT.

V usage is TRBV4-3 and J usage is TRBJ2-2; 7 bases align to TRBD2. There are 14 residues in the CDR3. Per the germline V gene, CDR1 is LGHNA and CDR2 is YSLEER. Trimming removed 0 bases from V and 6 bases from J; junction bases left unmatched: 1. Here the CDR3 reads CASSQDRGAGELFF. The CDR3 DNA is TGCGCCAGCAGCCAAGATCGGGGGGCCGGGGAGCTGTTTTTT.

This clonotype was counted ten times or more. The chain links TRBV3-1 to TRBJ2-3; no firm D call. V was pared by 4 bases and J by 2 bases, with 16 bases between. Looked up from germline, CDR1 is LGHDT and CDR2 is YNNKEL (reference sequence). The CDR3 runs 16 residues. This CDR3 is CASSRQLQTYTDTQYF. The DNA for the CDR3 is TGTGCCAGCAGCCGCCAACTGCAAACGTACACAGATACGCAGTATTTT.

This clonotype was detected only a few times. The chain employs TRBV4-1 and TRBJ1-1; D not certain. V was pared by 1 base and J by 5 bases, with 11 bases between. Per the germline V gene, CDR1 is MGHRA and CDR2 is YSYEKL. The CDR3 length is 14 residues. DNA of the CDR3: TGCGCCAGCAGCCAAGTTGGAGAATTAACTGAAGCTTTCTTT. It codes for CASSQVGELTEAFF.

The chain uses TRBV7-2 and TRBJ2-1, with 7 bases matching TRBD2. Germline-derived CDR1 and CDR2 are SGHTA and FQGNSA. The CDR3 covers 14 residues. V lost 4 bases, J lost 4 bases, and 4 bases stayed unmatched. This CDR3 is CASSWSGAYNEQFF. CDR3 DNA sequence: TGTGCCAGCAGCTGGAGCGGGGCTTACAATGAGCAGTTCTTC.

In this sample, this clonotype turned up many times. The V call is TRBV5-1, the J call TRBJ2-5; 10 positions agree with TRBD1. CDR1 SGHRS and CDR2 YFSETQ come from the germline V gene. V lost 6 bases to trimming and J lost 5 bases; unmatched junction nucleotides: 10. The CDR3 has 15 residues. The DNA of the CDR3 is TGCGCCAGCACCTCGACAGGGGGCTCTCGGGAGACCCAGTACTTC. This sequence encodes CASTSTGGSRETQYF.

The chain joins TRBV12-3 or TRBV12-4 to TRBJ2-3, with TRBD1 matching 8 bases. Trimming removed 1 base from V and 12 bases from J; junction bases left unmatched: 9. The CDR3 has 14 residues. Here the CDR3 reads CASSLDLRGRIQYF. CDR3 DNA sequence: TGTGCCAGCAGTTTAGATCTCAGGGGGCGCATTCAGTATTTT.